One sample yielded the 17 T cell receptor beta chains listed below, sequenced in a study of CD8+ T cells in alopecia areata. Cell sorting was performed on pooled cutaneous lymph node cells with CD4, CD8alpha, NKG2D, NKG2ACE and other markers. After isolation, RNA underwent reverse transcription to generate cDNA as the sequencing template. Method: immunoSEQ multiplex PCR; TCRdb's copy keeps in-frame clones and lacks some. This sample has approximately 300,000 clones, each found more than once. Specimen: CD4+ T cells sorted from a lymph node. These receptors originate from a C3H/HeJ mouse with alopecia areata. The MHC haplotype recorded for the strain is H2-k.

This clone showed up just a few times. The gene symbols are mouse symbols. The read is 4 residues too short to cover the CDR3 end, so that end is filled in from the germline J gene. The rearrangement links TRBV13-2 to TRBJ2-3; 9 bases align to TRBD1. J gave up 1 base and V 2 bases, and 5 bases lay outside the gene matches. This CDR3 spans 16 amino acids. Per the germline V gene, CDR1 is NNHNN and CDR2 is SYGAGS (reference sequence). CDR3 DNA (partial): TGTGCCAGCGGTGACGGGACAGGGAGGGGTGCAGAA. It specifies CASGDGTGRGAE. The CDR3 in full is CASGDGTGRGAETLYF.

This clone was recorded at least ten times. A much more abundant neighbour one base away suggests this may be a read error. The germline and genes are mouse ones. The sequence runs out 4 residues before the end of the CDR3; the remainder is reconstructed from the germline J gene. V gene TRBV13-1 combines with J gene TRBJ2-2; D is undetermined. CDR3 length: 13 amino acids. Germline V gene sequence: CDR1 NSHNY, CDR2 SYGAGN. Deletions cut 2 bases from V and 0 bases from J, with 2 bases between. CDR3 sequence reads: CASSDTNTGQLYF. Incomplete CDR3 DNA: TGTGCCAGCAGTGACACAAACACCGGG.

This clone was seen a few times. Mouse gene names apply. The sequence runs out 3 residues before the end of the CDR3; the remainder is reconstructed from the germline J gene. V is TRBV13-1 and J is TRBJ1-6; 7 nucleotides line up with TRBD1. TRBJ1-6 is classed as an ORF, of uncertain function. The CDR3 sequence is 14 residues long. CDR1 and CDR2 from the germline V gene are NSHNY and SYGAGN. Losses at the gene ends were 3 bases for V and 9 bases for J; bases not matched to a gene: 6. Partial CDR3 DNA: TGTGCCAGCAGTGGTACAGGGGAGGGTTCGCCC. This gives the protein CASSGTGEGSP. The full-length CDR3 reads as CASSGTGEGSPLYF.

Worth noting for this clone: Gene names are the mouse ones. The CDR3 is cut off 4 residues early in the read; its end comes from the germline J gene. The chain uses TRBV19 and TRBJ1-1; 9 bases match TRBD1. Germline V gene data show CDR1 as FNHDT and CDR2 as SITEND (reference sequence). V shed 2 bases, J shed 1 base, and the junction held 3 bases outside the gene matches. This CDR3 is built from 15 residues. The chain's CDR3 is CASSIGTGWNTEVFF. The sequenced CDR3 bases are TGTGCCAGCAGTATCGGGACAGGGTGGAACACA.

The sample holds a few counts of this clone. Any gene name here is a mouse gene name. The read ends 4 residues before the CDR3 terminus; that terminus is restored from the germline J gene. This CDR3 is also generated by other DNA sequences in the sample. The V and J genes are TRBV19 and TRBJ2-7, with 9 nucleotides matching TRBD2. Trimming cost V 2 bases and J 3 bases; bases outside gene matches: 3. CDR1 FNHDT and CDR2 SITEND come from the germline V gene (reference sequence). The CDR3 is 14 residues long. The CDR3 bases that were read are TGTGCCAGCAGTATCAGACTGGGGGTCTAT. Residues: CASSIRLGVY. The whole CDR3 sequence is CASSIRLGVYEQYF.

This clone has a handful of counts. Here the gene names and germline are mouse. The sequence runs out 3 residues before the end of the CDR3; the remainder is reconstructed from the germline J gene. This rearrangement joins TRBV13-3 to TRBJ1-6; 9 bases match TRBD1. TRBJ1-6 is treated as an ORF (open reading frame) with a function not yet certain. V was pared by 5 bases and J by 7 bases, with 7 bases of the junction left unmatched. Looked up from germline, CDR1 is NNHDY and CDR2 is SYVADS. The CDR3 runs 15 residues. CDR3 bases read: TGTGCCAGCAGAAAAACAGGGGGCGGAAATTCGCCC. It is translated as CASRKTGGGNSP. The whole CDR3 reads CASRKTGGGNSPLYF.

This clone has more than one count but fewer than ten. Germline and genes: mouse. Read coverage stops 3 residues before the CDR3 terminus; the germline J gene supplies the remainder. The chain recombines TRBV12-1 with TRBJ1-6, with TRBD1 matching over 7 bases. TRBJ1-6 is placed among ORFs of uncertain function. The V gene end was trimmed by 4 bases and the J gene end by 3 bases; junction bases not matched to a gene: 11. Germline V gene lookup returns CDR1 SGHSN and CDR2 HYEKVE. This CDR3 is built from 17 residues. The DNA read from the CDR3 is TGTGCCAGCTCCCTCAGCCTCCGGGACAGCTATAATTCGCCC. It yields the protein CASSLSLRDSYNSP. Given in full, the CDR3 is CASSLSLRDSYNSPLYF.

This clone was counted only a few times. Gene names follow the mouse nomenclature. The CDR3 loop reads CAWSGLGRAETLYF. The covered CDR3 bases are TGTGCCTGGAGTGGACTGGGGAGGGCAGAA. This rearrangement joins TRBV31 to TRBJ2-3; TRBD2 matches at 9 bases. The observed sequence ends 4 residues before the CDR3 terminus, with the missing tail filled in from the germline J gene. The CDR3 has 14 amino acids. Germline V lookup: CDR1 GKSSPN, CDR2 SITVG. Unmatched junction bases numbered 3, after V lost 2 bases and J lost 3 bases.

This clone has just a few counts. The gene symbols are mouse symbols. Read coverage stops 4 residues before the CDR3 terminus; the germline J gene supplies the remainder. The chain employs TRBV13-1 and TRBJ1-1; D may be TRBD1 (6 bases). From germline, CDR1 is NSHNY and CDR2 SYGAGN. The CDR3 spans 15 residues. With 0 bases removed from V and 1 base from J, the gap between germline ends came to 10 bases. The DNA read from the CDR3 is TGTGCCAGCAGTGATGAGGGGGGGAGGAACACA. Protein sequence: CASSDEGGRNT. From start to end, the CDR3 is CASSDEGGRNTEVFF.

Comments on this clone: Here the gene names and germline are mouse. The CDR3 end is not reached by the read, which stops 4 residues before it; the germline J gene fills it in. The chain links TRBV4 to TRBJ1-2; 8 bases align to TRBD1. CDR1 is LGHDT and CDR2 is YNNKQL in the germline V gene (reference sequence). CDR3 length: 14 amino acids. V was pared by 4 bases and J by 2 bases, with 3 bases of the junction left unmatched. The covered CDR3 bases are TGTGCCAGCAGCTTGACAGGGGTGAACTCC. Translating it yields CASSLTGVNS. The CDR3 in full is CASSLTGVNSDYTF.

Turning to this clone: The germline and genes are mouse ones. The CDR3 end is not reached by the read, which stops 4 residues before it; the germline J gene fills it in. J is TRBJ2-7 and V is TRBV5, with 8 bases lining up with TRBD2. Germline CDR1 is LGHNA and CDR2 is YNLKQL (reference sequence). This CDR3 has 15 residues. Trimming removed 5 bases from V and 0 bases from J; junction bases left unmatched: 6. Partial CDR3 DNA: TGTGCCAGCAGCAAAAACTGGGGGAGCTCCTAT. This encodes CASSKNWGSSY. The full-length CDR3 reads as CASSKNWGSSYEQYF.

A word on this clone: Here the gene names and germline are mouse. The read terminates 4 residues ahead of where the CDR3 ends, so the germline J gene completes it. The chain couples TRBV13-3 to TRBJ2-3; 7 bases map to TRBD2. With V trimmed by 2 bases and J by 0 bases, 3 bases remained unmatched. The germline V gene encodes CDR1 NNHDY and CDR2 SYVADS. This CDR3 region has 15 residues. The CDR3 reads CASSDWGISAETLYF. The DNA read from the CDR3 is TGTGCCAGCAGTGACTGGGGGATTAGTGCAGAA.

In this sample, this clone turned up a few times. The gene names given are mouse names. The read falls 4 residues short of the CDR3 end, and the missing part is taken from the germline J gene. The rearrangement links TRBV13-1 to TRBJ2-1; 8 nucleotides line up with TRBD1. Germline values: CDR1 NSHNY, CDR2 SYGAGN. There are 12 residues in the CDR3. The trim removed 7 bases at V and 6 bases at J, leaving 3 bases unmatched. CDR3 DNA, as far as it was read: TGTGCCAGCCGACAGGGGTCTGCT. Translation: CASRQGSA. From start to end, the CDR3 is CASRQGSAEQFF.

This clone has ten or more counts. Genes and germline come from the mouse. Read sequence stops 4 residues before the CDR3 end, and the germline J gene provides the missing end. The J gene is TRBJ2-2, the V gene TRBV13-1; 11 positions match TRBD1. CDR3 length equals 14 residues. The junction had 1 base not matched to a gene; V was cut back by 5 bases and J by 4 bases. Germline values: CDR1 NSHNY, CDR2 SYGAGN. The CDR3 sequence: CASRGTGGTGQLYF. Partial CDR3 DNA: TGTGCCAGCAGAGGGACAGGGGGCACCGGG.

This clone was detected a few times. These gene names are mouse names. CDR3 DNA (partial): TGTGCTAGCAGTACACAGGGGGCTGACACA. It translates to CASSTQGADT. The CDR3 as a whole reads CASSTQGADTEVFF. The V call is TRBV17, the J call TRBJ1-1; 9 bases align to TRBD1. The read finishes 4 residues shy of the CDR3 end, and the germline J gene is used to complete it. Per the germline V gene, CDR1 is MNHDT and CDR2 is YYDKIL. V lost 4 bases, J lost 3 bases, and 3 bases stayed unmatched. There are 14 residues in the CDR3.

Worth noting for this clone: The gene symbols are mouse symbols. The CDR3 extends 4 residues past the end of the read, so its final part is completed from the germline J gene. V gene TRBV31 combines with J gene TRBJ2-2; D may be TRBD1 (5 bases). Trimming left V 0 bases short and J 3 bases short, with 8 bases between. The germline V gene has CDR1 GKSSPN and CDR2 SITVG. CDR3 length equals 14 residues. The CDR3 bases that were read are TGTGCCTGGAGTCTAGCAGGGTACACCGGG. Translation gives CAWSLAGYTG. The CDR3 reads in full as CAWSLAGYTGQLYF.

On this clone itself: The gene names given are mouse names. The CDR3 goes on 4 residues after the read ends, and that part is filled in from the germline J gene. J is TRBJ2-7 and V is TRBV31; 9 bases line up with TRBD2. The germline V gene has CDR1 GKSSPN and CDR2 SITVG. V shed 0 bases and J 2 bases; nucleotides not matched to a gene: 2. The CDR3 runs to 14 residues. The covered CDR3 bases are TGTGCCTGGAGTCTACTGGGGGGCGCCTAT. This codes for CAWSLLGGAY. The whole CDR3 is CAWSLLGGAYEQYF.